This record concerns one TCR beta chain sequence. CDR1 is SGHAT, CDR2 FQNNGV, per germline. V shed 1 base and J shed 3 bases, with 16 bases lying between them. The CDR3 covers 16 residues. The sample originates from a study of blood T cell repertoires in COVID-19. Enrolled through a virtual design, the participants were between roughly 18 and 100 years of age and came from roughly 22 US areas. Per the original methods: Reference gene primer amplification gave estimated nucleated cell counts. The protocol was immunoSEQ multiplex PCR, while the TCRdb copy is restricted to in-frame clones and leaves out a portion. V and J calls and clone size follow that table, whereas D and trimming were derived from the DNA. The table records under 500,000 clones, about 85% of them present only once.

The chain combines TRBV11-2 with TRBJ2-7; perhaps TRBD1 as D (5 bases). Sequencing was done on a sample of PBMCs or T cells enriched from blood (not recorded which). The source of this sequence is a woman between 18 and 30 years old with acute COVID-19. The CDR3 region has the DNA TGTGCCAGCAGCTTAGCTTACCCCCAGGGAATCTACGAGCAGTACTTC. This codes for CASSLAYPQGIYEQYF.